This T cell receptor beta chain emerged from a study of blood T cell repertoires in COVID-19. Study as a whole: From T cells, B-cell-depleted T cells, or PBMCs came the material, which was cDNA or gDNA.

The CDR3 spans 13 residues. Trimming left V 2 bases short and J 3 bases short, with 7 bases between. Germline loops: CDR1 MDHEN, CDR2 SYDVKM. Measured with immunoSEQ multiplex PCR; TCRdb has only the in-frame clones, and not every one. The sample contains 200,000 to 250,000 clones, approximately 89% of which appear only once. The sample taken for sequencing was PBMCs or T cells enriched from blood (not recorded which). This chain joins TRBV28 and TRBJ1-1, with no clear D. The clonotype was recovered from a woman aged 25-40 years who had been exposed to COVID-19. Written as DNA, the CDR3 is TGTGCCAGCAGTTTACCTTTTTACACTGAAGCTTTCTTT. Amino acids: CASSLPFYTEAFF.